The 7 T cell receptor beta chains listed next were all sequenced from one sample in a study of T cells in women clearing cervical HPV infection. Some clones are missing from TCRdb's copy, which holds only in-frame ones; the method was immunoSEQ multiplex PCR. This sample contains some 46,000 clones. Material for sequencing was blood buffy coat. These receptors all stem from a woman between 18 and 75 years old with a cervical HPV16 infection that either progressed to CIN3+ or cleared (not recorded which).

CDR3 region: CASRGLAGGAGELFF. The sequenced part of the CDR3 DNA is TGTGCCAGCAGGGGACTAGCGGGAGGCGCCGGGGAG. The rearrangement joins TRBV7-9 to TRBJ2-2, with 15 bases lining up with TRBD2. The read finishes 3 residues shy of the CDR3 end, and the germline J gene is used to complete it. The CDR3 is 15 residues long. V was pared by 6 bases and J by 6 bases, with 2 bases of the junction left unmatched. CDR1 and CDR2 from the germline V gene are SEHNR and FQNEAQ (reference sequence).

A word on this clone: The CDR3 extends 3 residues past the end of the read, so its final part is completed from the germline J gene. V is TRBV18 and J is TRBJ2-3, with D uncertain. Germline loops: CDR1 KGHSH, CDR2 LQKENI. This CDR3 is built from 12 residues. The CDR3 bases that were read are TGTGCCAGCTCACCAGAGCAAGAGACG. This codes for CASSPEQET. The CDR3 reads in full as CASSPEQETQYF.

The chain's CDR3 is CSAEGTSGRGTDTQYF. The sequenced CDR3 bases are TGCAGTGCTGAAGGGACTAGCGGGAGGGGGACAGATACG. The chain couples TRBV20-1 to TRBJ2-3, with 16 bases lining up with TRBD2. The CDR3 end lies 3 residues beyond the end of the read and is filled in from the germline J gene. The CDR3 is made up of 16 amino acids. Unmatched junction bases numbered 5, after V lost 5 bases and J lost 3 bases. Germline V lookup: CDR1 DFQATT, CDR2 SNEGSKA (reference sequence).

As for this clone: The sequenced fragment ends 3 residues before the CDR3 boundary, so the rest is inferred from the germline J gene. The chain employs TRBV20-1 and TRBJ2-2, with no clear D. The V and J ends lost 1 base and 0 bases respectively, with 9 bases between them. This CDR3 has 15 amino acids. Germline CDR1 is DFQATT and CDR2 is SNEGSKA (reference sequence). Partial CDR3 DNA: TGCAGTGCTAGAGTGGGCAGCCCGAACACCGGGGAG. It is translated as CSARVGSPNTGE. The CDR3 in its entirety is CSARVGSPNTGELFF.

Note on this clone: The CDR3 is cut off 3 residues early in the read; its end comes from the germline J gene. V usage is TRBV20-1 and J usage is TRBJ2-4; 9 nucleotides line up with TRBD1. Germline lookup yields CDR1 DFQATT and CDR2 SNEGSKA (reference sequence). CDR3 length: 13 amino acids. The CDR3 is CSAGQGREETQYF. Incomplete CDR3 DNA: TGCAGTGCCGGACAGGGGAGGGAAGAGACT.

With respect to this clone: The read ends 3 residues before the CDR3 terminus; that terminus is restored from the germline J gene. The V and J genes are TRBV28 and TRBJ2-2, with 9 bases aligning to TRBD1. Germline V gene lookup returns CDR1 MDHEN and CDR2 SYDVKM. V lost 3 bases to trimming and J lost 6 bases; unmatched junction nucleotides: 8. The length of the CDR3 is 16 residues. The CDR3 loop reads CASSFGTGSLPGELFF. The DNA read from the CDR3 is TGTGCCAGCAGTTTCGGGACAGGGAGTCTCCCCGGGGAG.

A remark on this clone: The sequenced fragment ends 3 residues before the CDR3 boundary, so the rest is inferred from the germline J gene. J is TRBJ2-2 and V is TRBV20-1, with TRBD1 identical over 8 bases. With 5 bases clipped from V and 10 bases from J, the junction kept 9 bases outside the gene matches. The germline V gene has CDR1 DFQATT and CDR2 SNEGSKA (reference sequence). The CDR3 contains 13 residues. CDR3 amino acids: CSAFLGQGEELFF. The DNA read from the CDR3 is TGCAGTGCTTTTTTAGGACAGGGCGAGGAG.